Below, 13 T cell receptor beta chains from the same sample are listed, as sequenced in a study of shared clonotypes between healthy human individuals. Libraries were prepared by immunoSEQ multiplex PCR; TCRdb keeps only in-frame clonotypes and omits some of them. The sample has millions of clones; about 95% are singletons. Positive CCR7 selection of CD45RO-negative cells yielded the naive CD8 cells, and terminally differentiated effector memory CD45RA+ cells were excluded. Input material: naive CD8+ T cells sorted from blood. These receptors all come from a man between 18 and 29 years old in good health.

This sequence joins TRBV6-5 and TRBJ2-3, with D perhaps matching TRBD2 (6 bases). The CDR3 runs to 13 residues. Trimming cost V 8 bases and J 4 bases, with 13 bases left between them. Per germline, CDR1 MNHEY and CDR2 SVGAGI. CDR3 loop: CASWDWGADTQYF. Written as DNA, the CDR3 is TGTGCCAGCTGGGACTGGGGGGCAGATACGCAGTATTTT.

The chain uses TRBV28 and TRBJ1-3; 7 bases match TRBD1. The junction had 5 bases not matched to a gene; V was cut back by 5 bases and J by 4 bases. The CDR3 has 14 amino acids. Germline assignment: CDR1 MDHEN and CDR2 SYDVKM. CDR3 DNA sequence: TGTGCCAGCAGTACCCGGGACAGCGGAAACACCATATATTTT. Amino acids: CASSTRDSGNTIYF. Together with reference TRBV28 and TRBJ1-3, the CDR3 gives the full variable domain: DVKVTQSSRYLVKRTGEKVFLECVQDMDHENMFWYRQDPGLGLRLIYFSYDVKMKEKGDIPEGYSVSREKKERFSLILESASTNQTSMYLCASSTRDSGNTIYFGEGSWLTVV.

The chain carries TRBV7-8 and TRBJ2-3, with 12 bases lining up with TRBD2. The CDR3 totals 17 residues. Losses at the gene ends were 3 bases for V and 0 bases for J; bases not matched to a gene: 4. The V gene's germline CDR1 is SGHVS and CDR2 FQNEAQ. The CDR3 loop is CASSFRLAGESTDTQYF. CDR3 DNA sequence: TGTGCCAGCAGCTTCAGACTAGCGGGGGAGAGCACAGATACGCAGTATTTT. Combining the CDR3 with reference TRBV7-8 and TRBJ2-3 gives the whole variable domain GAGVSQSPRYKVAKRGQDVALRCDPISGHVSLFWYQQALGQGPEFLTYFQNEAQLDKSGLPSDRFFAERPEGSVSTLKIQRTQQEDSAVYLCASSFRLAGESTDTQYFGPGTRLTVL.

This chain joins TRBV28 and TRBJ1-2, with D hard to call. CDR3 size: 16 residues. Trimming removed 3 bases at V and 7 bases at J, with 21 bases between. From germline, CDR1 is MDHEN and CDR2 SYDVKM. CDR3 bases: TGTGCCAGCAGTTTTGTCCGCGCCCGCCGAATTCCTGGCTACACCTTC. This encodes CASSFVRARRIPGYTF.

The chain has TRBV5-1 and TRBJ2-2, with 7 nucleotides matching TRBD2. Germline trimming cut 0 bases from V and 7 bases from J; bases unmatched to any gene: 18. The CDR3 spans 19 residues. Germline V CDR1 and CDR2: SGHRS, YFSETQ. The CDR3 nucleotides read TGCGCCAGCAGCTTGGGACTAGTGAAGGGTCGGGAGGAGAGCGGGGAGCTGTTTTTT. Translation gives CASSLGLVKGREESGELFF.

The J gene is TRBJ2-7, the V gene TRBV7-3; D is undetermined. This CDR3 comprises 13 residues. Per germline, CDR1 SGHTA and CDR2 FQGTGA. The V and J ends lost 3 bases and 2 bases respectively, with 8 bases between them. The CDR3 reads CASSLTPAYEQYF. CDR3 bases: TGTGCCAGCAGCTTGACTCCTGCCTACGAGCAGTACTTC.

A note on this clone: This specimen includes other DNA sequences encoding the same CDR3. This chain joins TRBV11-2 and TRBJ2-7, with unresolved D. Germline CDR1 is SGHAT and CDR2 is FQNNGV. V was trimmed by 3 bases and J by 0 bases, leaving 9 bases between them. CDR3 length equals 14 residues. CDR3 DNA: TGTGCCAGCAGCTTTGGTGGCCTCTCCTACGAGCAGTACTTC. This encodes CASSFGGLSYEQYF. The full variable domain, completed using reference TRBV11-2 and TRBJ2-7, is EAGVAQSPRYKIIEKRQSVAFWCNPISGHATLYWYQQILGQGPKLLIQFQNNGVVDDSQLPKDRFSAERLKGVDSTLKIQPAKLEDSAVYLCASSFGGLSYEQYFGPGTRLTVT.

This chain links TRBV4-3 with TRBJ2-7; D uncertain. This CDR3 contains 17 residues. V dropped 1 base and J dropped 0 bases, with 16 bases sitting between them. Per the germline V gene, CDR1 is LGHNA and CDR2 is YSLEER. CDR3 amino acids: CASSQGLTTESSYEQYF. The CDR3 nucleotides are TGCGCCAGCAGCCAAGGGTTAACGACGGAGAGCTCCTACGAGCAGTACTTC.

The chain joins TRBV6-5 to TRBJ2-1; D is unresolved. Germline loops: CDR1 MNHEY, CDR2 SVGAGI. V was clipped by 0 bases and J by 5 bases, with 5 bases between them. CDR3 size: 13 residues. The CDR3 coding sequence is TGTGCCAGCAGTTACTCATGGGACAATGAGCAGTTCTTC. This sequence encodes CASSYSWDNEQFF.

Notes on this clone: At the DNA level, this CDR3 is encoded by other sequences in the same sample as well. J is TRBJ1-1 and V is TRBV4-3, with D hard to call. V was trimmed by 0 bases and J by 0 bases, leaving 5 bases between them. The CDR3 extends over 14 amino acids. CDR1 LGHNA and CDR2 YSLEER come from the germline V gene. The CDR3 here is CASSQERLNTEAFF. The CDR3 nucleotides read TGCGCCAGCAGCCAAGAAAGGTTGAACACTGAAGCTTTCTTT.

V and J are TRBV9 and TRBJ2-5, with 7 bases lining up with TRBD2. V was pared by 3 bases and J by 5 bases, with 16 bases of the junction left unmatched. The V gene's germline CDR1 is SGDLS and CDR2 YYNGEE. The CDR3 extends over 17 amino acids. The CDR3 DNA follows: TGTGCCAGCAGCGAGGGACTATCGGGCGCCCCCTGGGAGACCCAGTACTTC. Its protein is CASSEGLSGAPWETQYF.

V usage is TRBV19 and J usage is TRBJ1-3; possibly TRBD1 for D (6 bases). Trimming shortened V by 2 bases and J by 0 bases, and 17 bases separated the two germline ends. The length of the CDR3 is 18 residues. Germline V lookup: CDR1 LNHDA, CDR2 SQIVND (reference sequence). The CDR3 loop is CASSIFATGTHSGNTIYF. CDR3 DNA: TGTGCCAGTAGTATATTCGCCACAGGGACTCACTCTGGAAACACCATATATTTT.

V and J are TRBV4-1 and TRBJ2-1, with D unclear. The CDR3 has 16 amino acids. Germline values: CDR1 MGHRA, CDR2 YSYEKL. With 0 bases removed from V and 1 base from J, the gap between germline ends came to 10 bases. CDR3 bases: TGCGCCAGCAGCCAAGATACGGAGTGGTCCTACAATGAGCAGTTCTTC. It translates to CASSQDTEWSYNEQFF.